The clone carrying this T cell receptor (beta chain) was picked up a small number of times. TCRdb recomputed calls from the 5' RACE reads with MiXCR, one row per CDR3 protein. The sample yields fewer than 450,000 distinct CDR3 sequences, roughly 8% seen once. This sample was taken from a study of T cells after yellow fever vaccination. Across the whole study: Fractions containing few cells were prepared with SMART-Seq v4 Ultra Low Input.

The germline V gene encodes CDR1 SGHRS and CDR2 YFSETQ. The CDR3 sequence is 16 residues long. V gave up 5 bases and J gave up 6 bases; unmatched junction bases: 15. The sample was PBMCs, taken 35 to 50 days after the first yellow fever vaccination. The rearrangement uses TRBV5-1 and TRBJ1-1; 8 nucleotides line up with TRBD1. This TCR came from a man aged 18 to 29 who received the YFV17D yellow fever vaccine. The DNA of the CDR3 is TGCGCCAGCAGAGATACGACAGGGGCGAAGCGCCCTGAAGCTTTCTTT. Residues: CASRDTTGAKRPEAFF.